This TCR beta chain was recorded in a study of OX40 agonist ivuxolimab in advanced cancers. This clone was seen only once. TCRdb's table, derived via immunoSEQ multiplex PCR, lists solely in-frame clones and lacks some. The sample yields fewer than 55,000 clones, more than 80% seen once. Trimming took 5 bases from V and 8 from J, leaving 13 bases between them. The CDR3 extends over 13 amino acids. Looked up from germline, CDR1 is SSHAT and CDR2 is FNYEAQ (reference sequence). The rearrangement links TRBV7-7 to TRBJ2-1, with D possibly matching TRBD2 (6 bases). This specimen was CD4+ or CD8+ T cells sorted from blood, taken in a trial of the OX40 agonist ivuxolimab. This sequence was found in an adult with an advanced solid tumor such as melanoma, head and neck, liver or kidney cancer. CDR3 sequence (DNA): TGTGCCAGCAGCCGAAGACTAGACGATGAGCAGTTCTTC. As protein: CASSRRLDDEQFF.